This T cell receptor beta chain stems from a study of blood T cell repertoires in COVID-19. About the study: The United States, Italy and Spain provided the acute and convalescent COVID-19 samples. In each case, the material was cDNA or gDNA derived from T cells, B-cell-depleted T cells, or PBMCs.

The CDR3 consists of 15 residues. The V end was cut by 1 base, the J end by 4 bases, with 14 bases between. Germline V gene lookup returns CDR1 SGHRS and CDR2 YFSETQ. Study members were between about 18 and 95 years old and lived in 24 US regions. Authors' methods: Amplified reference gene primers provided the basis for estimating nucleated cell counts. TCRdb's table, derived via immunoSEQ multiplex PCR, lists solely in-frame clones and lacks some. The D gene and trimming were derived from the DNA, and the V and J assignments and clone size from that table. The sample lists 280,000 or so clones, about 85% occurring once.

This TCR came from a woman between 50 and 59 years old who had recovered from COVID-19. This chain connects TRBV5-1 to TRBJ1-1; TRBD1 is a possible D gene (6 bases). Sequencing used PBMCs or T cells enriched from blood (not recorded which). This CDR3 reads CASSLSPAGATEAFF. The CDR3 DNA is TGCGCCAGCAGCTTGTCTCCGGCGGGGGCCACTGAAGCTTTCTTT. Combining the CDR3 with reference TRBV5-1 and TRBJ1-1 gives the whole variable domain KAGVTQTPRYLIKTRGQQVTLSCSPISGHRSVSWYQQTPGQGLQFLFEYFSETQRNKGNFPGRFSGRQFSNSRSEMNVSTLELGDSALYLCASSLSPAGATEAFFGQGTRLTVV.